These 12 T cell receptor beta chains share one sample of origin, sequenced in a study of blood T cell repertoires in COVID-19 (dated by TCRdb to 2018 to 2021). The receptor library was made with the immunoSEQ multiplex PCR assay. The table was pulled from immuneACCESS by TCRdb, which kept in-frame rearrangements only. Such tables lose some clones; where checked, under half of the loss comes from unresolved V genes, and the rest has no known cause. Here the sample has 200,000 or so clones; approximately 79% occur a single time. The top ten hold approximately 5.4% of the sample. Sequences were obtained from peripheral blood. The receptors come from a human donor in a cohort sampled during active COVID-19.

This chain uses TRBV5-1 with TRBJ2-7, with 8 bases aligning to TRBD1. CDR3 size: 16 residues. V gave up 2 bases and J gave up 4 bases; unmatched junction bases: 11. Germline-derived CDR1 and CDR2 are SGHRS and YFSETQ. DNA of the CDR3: TGCGCCAGCAGCTTAAACGCCGGGACAGGCGTTTACGAGCAGTACTTC. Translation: CASSLNAGTGVYEQYF.

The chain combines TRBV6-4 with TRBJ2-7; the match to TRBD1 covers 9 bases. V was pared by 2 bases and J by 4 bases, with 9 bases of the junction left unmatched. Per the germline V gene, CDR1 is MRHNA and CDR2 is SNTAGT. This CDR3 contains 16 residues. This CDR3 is CASSDPGTGKSYEQYF. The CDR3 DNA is TGTGCCAGCAGTGACCCCGGGACAGGGAAATCGTACGAGCAGTACTTC.

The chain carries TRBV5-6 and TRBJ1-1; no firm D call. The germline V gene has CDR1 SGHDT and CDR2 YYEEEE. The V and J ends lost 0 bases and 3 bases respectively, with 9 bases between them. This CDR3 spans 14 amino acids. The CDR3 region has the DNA TGTGCCAGCAGCTTGGCCCCGAGGGACACTGAAGCTTTCTTT. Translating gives CASSLAPRDTEAFF.

This chain's CDR3 is CASSPIPAERNEQFF. In nucleotides, the CDR3 is TGTGCCAGCAGTCCGATTCCCGCAGAGAGGAATGAGCAGTTCTTC. The J gene is TRBJ2-1, the V gene TRBV27; D is ambiguous. Trimming pared 5 bases from V and 7 bases from J, leaving 18 bases between. Germline V gives CDR1 MNHEY, CDR2 SMNVEV (reference sequence). There are 15 residues in the CDR3.

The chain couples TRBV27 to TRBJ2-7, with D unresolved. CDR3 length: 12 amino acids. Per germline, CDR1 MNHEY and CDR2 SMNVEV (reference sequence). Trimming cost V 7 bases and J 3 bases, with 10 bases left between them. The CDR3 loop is CASTDGYYEQYF. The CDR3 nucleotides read TGTGCCAGCACCGACGGGTACTACGAGCAGTACTTC.

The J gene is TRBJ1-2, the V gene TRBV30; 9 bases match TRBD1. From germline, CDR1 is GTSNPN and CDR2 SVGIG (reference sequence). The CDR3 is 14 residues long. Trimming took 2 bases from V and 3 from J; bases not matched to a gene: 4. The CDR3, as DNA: TGTGCCTGGAGTTCCGGGACAGGGTACTATGGCTACACCTTC. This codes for CAWSSGTGYYGYTF.

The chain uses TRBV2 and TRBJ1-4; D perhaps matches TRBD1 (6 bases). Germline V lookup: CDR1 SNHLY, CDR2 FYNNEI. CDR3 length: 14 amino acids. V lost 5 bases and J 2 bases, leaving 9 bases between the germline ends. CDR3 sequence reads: CASSYRETNEKLFF. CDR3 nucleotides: TGTGCCAGCAGTTACAGGGAGACTAATGAAAAACTGTTTTTT.

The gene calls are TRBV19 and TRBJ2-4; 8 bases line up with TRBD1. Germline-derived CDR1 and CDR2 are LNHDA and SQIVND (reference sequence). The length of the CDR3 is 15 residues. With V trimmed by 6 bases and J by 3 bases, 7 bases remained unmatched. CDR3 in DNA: TGTGCCAGTAGCATCCAGGGGGCTGGCAAAAACATTCAGTACTTC. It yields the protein CASSIQGAGKNIQYF.

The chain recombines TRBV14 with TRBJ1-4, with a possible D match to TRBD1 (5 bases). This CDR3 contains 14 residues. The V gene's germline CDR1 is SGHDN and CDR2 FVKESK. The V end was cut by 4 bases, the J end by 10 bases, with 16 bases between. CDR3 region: CASSPGTARGKLFF. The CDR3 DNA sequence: TGTGCCAGCAGCCCCGGGACCGCGCGGGGAAAACTGTTTTTT.

Here the CDR3 DNA reads TGTGCCAGCAGCCCGAGTTTCGGGGGCACCGGGGAGCTGTTTTTT. Amino acids: CASSPSFGGTGELFF. The chain combines TRBV11-3 with TRBJ2-2; maybe TRBD2 (6 bases). Germline loops: CDR1 SGHNT, CDR2 YENEEA. This CDR3 region has 15 residues. V was shortened by 5 bases and J by 4 bases, with 14 bases between the two germline ends.

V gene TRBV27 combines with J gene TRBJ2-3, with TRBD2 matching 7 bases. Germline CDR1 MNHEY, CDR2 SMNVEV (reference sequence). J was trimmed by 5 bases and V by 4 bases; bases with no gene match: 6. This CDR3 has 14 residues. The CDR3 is CASSSLGEGDTQYF. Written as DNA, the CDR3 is TGTGCCAGCAGTTCTCTAGGGGAGGGAGATACGCAGTATTTT.

The CDR3 is CASSQGVSNQPQHF. As DNA, the CDR3 is TGTGCCAGCAGCCAGGGTGTTAGCAATCAGCCCCAGCATTTT. The chain is built from TRBV6-5 and TRBJ1-5; TRBD1 might be the D (5 bases). V was shortened by 6 bases and J by 0 bases, with 9 bases between the two germline ends. This CDR3 has 14 amino acids. CDR1 and CDR2 from the germline V gene are MNHEY and SVGAGI.